These 3 T cell receptor beta chains originate from one sample sequenced in a study of T cell repertoires in cytomegalovirus infection (dated by TCRdb to the late 2010s). Sequenced on an Illumina HiSeq 1500. In-frame beta chains were kept once TCRdb had trimmed the public reads at Q25 with fastp and called clones with MiXCR. Merged by CDR3 protein, the rows form single entries marked with the most common genes and DNA. This sample gives about 210,000 distinct CDR3 sequences in total; under 8.5% of them show up just once. Of the sample, more than 5.5% falls within the top ten clones. The sequencing sample was made of PBMCs. These receptors all come from a human donor in good health (CMV status not recorded). Some clones in this sample may be carry-over from other donors' samples.

This clonotype was counted at least ten times. The CDR3 DNA reads TGTGCCAGCTCAGGCGGATTAGAGTCCTACGAGCAGTACTTC. Translating it yields CASSGGLESYEQYF. The V and J genes are TRBV18 and TRBJ2-7; no clear D gene. The CDR3 runs 14 residues. Germline CDR1 KGHSH, CDR2 LQKENI. Trimming pared 5 bases from V and 1 base from J, leaving 12 bases between. Using reference TRBV18 and TRBJ2-7 for the parts outside the CDR3, the full variable domain is NAGVMQNPRHLVRRRGQEARLRCSPMKGHSHVYWYRQLPEEGLKFMVYLQKENIIDESGMPKERFSAEFPKEGPSILRIQQVVRGDSAAYFCASSGGLESYEQYFGPGTRLTVT.

Many counts were recorded for this clonotype. This chain uses TRBV28 with TRBJ1-5; D gene ambiguous. CDR3 size: 13 residues. V was trimmed by 6 bases and J by 11 bases, leaving 17 bases between them. Germline V gives CDR1 MDHEN, CDR2 SYDVKM. The DNA for the CDR3 is TGTGCCAGCAGGAATACGGGAGAGAGGTCCCAGCATTTT. Amino acid sequence: CASRNTGERSQHF.

This clonotype was observed many times. The rearrangement uses TRBV7-2 and TRBJ2-5; 9 bases line up with TRBD1. The CDR3 extends over 15 amino acids. Trimming at V came to 5 bases and at J to 2 bases, leaving 6 bases not matched to a gene. Germline CDR1 and CDR2: SGHTA and FQGNSA. The DNA of the CDR3 is TGTGCCAGCAGCGCGGGGGACAGGGCACAAGAGACCCAGTACTTC. Residues: CASSAGDRAQETQYF.